The 8 T cell receptor beta chains presented below share a single source sample, sequenced in a study of blood T cells in healthy people across ages. Primed by a sample-barcoded 5' primer and a J-beta primer mix, a second PCR proceeded for roughly 6 to 12 cycles. TCRdb re-called the 5' RACE reads through MiXCR, storing one row per CDR3 protein. The sample carries over a million distinct CDR3 sequences, around 45% recorded once. Sequencing was done on a sample of blood. All receptors derive from a woman aged 55-70 years in good health.

The chain carries TRBV12-3 or TRBV12-4 and TRBJ2-4; D gene unclear. The CDR3 has 15 residues. V was shortened by 6 bases and J by 1 base, with 13 bases between the two germline ends. The CDR3 bases are TGTGCCAGCAGCACGGTTGGTTCGGCCAAAAACATTCAGTACTTC. Protein: CASSTVGSAKNIQYF.

The chain joins TRBV20-1 to TRBJ2-7; 10 positions agree with TRBD1. V shed 0 bases and J 5 bases; nucleotides not matched to a gene: 7. The CDR3 runs to 15 residues. Germline V gene data show CDR1 as DFQATT and CDR2 as SNEGSKA (reference sequence). CDR3 residues: CSARDLGQGTHEQYF. CDR3 DNA: TGCAGTGCTAGAGATTTGGGACAGGGGACCCACGAGCAGTACTTC.

V gene TRBV18 combines with J gene TRBJ2-3; 9 bases are a match to TRBD1. CDR1 is KGHSH and CDR2 is LQKENI in the germline V gene. The length of the CDR3 is 15 residues. The trim removed 6 bases at V and 2 bases at J, leaving 6 bases unmatched. Written as DNA, the CDR3 is TGTGCCAGCTCGATCGACAGGGGGGACACAGATACGCAGTATTTT. Its translation is CASSIDRGDTDTQYF.

This clonotype has a handful of counts. The chain carries TRBV7-2 and TRBJ2-1; possibly TRBD2 for D (6 bases). Judging by the DNA end, TRBJ2-7 fits better; the J call may be wrong. In germline, CDR1 is SGHTA, CDR2 FQGNSA. The CDR3 is 14 residues long. CDR3 amino acids: CASTAGNSYNEQYF. The CDR3 region has the DNA TGTGCCAGCACCGCGGGAAACTCCTACAATGAGCAGTACTTC.

This clonotype has a count of ten or more. The chain links TRBV7-9 to TRBJ2-3, with D uncertain. The CDR3 loop spans 14 amino acids. The germline V gene encodes CDR1 SEHNR and CDR2 FQNEAQ (reference sequence). With 1 base removed from V and 4 bases from J, the gap between germline ends came to 9 bases. The CDR3 loop reads CASSLDGPPDTQYF. CDR3 DNA sequence: TGTGCCAGCAGCTTAGACGGGCCCCCAGATACGCAGTATTTT.

This rearrangement joins TRBV4-1 to TRBJ1-5; no clear D gene. V lost 1 base to trimming and J lost 0 bases, with 10 bases between them. Germline CDR1 is MGHRA and CDR2 is YSYEKL. The CDR3 extends over 16 amino acids. In DNA form, the CDR3 reads TGCGCCAGCAGCCAAGTTTACACCTATAGCAATCAGCCCCAGCATTTT. It encodes CASSQVYTYSNQPQHF.

J is TRBJ2-7 and V is TRBV20-1; D is unresolved. The CDR3 contains 11 residues. V lost 6 bases, J lost 7 bases, and 13 bases lay in between. CDR1 DFQATT and CDR2 SNEGSKA come from the germline V gene (reference sequence). The CDR3 here is CSASWALEQYF. Written as DNA, the CDR3 is TGCAGTGCGTCATGGGCTCTTGAGCAGTACTTC.

The chain is built from TRBV6-5 and TRBJ2-1; TRBD2 matches 8 bases. This CDR3 is 14 amino acids long. The V gene end was trimmed by 6 bases and the J gene end by 7 bases; junction bases not matched to a gene: 8. Germline loops: CDR1 MNHEY, CDR2 SVGAGI. The CDR3 nucleotides read TGTGCCAGCAGCCCAATGGCTAGCGGGAATGAGCAGTTCTTC. It encodes CASSPMASGNEQFF.